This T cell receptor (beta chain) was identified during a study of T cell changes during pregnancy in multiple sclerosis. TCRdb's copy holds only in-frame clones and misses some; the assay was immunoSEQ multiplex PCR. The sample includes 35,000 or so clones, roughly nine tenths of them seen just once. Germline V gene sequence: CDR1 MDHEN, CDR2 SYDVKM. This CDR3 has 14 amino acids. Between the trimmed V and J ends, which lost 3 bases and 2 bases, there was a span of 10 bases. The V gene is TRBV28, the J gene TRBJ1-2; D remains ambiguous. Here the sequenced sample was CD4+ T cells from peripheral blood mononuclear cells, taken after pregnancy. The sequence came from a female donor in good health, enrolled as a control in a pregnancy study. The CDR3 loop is CASSFEYVNYGYTF. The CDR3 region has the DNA TGTGCCAGCAGTTTTGAGTATGTGAACTATGGCTACACCTTC.